Listed below are T cell receptor beta chains from one sample, sequenced in a study of T-cell memory formation after mild COVID-19. TCRdb re-called the 5' RACE reads through MiXCR, storing one row per CDR3 protein. This table has some 210,000 distinct CDR3 sequences, around 18% appearing once. Specimen: PBMCs or a T cell subset sorted from them (not recorded which). Receptor source: an adult woman who had mild COVID-19 (a few samples of this study predate the infection). Cell type and time point are not known. The CDR3 runs from the conserved cysteine through the conserved F or W. Each record gives: clone size, J gene, V gene, D gene, CDR3 DNA, CDR3 protein. A D gene is named only where the DNA matches it firmly. Clone size is stated in some rows and not others, as once, few, many or a class when expanded.

>few|TRBJ2-7|TRBV10-3|NA
TGTGCCATCAGTGGGGGGGAGAAATCCTACGAGCAGTACTTC
CAISGGEKSYEQYF
>few|TRBJ1-5|TRBV12-3/TRBV12-4|NA
TGTGCCAGCAGTTTGGATCACAATCAGCCCCAGCATTTT
CASSLDHNQPQHF
>few|TRBJ1-1|TRBV6-1|NA
TGTGCCAGCAGTGACGTCCCGGGACGGGGCACTGAAGCTTTCTTT
CASSDVPGRGTEAFF
>NA|TRBJ2-3|TRBV12-3/TRBV12-4|TRBD1
TGTGCCAGCAGGCCTATCCCGGGACAGGGAATGAGCACAGATACGCAGTATTTT
CASRPIPGQGMSTDTQYF
>NA|TRBJ2-5|TRBV5-1|NA
TGCGCCAGCAGCTTCCTCCGGGACCCGACCCTCCAAGAGACCCAGTACTTC
CASSFLRDPTLQETQYF
>few|TRBJ1-5|TRBV7-6|NA
TGTGCCAGCAGCCCCGGGACACCTTATAGCAATCAGCCCCAGCATTTT
CASSPGTPYSNQPQHF
>few|TRBJ1-1|TRBV15|NA
TGTGCCACCAGCAGGGAAGGGGAAGCTTTCTTT
CATSREGEAFF
>NA|TRBJ2-3|TRBV12-3/TRBV12-4|NA
TGTGCCAGCAGGCCACAGGCCACAGATACGCAGTATTTT
CASRPQATDTQYF
>few|TRBJ2-7|TRBV9|NA
TGTGCCAGCAGCGTACGAGGCGGACCTACCTACGAGCAGTACTTC
CASSVRGGPTYEQYF
>few|TRBJ1-6|TRBV18|TRBD1
TGTGCCAGCTCACCCGGGACAGAGAATTCACCCCTCCACTTT
CASSPGTENSPLHF
>NA|TRBJ2-1|TRBV11-1|NA
TGTGCCAGCAGCCTAGCGCTCCTGGGGCGCAATGAGCAGTTCTTC
CASSLALLGRNEQFF
>NA|TRBJ1-5|TRBV4-1|TRBD1
TGCGCCAGCAGCCTCCGGACAGGGGACGTTAGCAATCAGCCCCAGCATTTT
CASSLRTGDVSNQPQHF
>NA|TRBJ2-4|TRBV2|TRBD1
TGTGCCAGCAGTGGTGGGACAGGGGGCTCCAAAAACATTCAGTACTTC
CASSGGTGGSKNIQYF
>NA|TRBJ2-6|TRBV6-1|NA
TGTGCCAGCAGTCCCCAGGGAACCGGGGCCAACGTCCTGACTTTC
CASSPQGTGANVLTF
>many|TRBJ2-1|TRBV18|NA
TGTGCCAGCTCACCGTTGGCAGGGGCCTACAATGAGCAGTTCTTC
CASSPLAGAYNEQFF
>few|TRBJ2-7|TRBV20-1|NA
TGCAGTGCTGCGGACCCTTACGAGCAGTACTTC
CSAADPYEQYF
>few|TRBJ1-1|TRBV5-1|NA
TGCGCCAGCAGCGACAGGTTGACTGAAGCTTTCTTT
CASSDRLTEAFF
>NA|TRBJ1-4|TRBV19|NA
TGTGCCAGTAGTATGGGGAGGACAAGACCAATTAATGAAAAACTGTTTTTT
CASSMGRTRPINEKLFF
>few|TRBJ2-3|TRBV29-1|TRBD1
TGCAGCGTGCAGACCGGGACAGGGGCCACAGATACGCAGTATTTT
CSVQTGTGATDTQYF
>NA|TRBJ1-1|TRBV7-2|NA
TGTGCCAGCAGCTCCACCGGTGGGGTTGGAGTCGCTGAAGCTTTCTTT
CASSSTGGVGVAEAFF
>few|TRBJ2-5|TRBV7-7|NA
TGTGCTAGCAGCTCCTCCCGCGGGACTGCGGAGACCCAGTACTTC
CASSSSRGTAETQYF
>few|TRBJ2-7|TRBV7-9|TRBD2
TGTGCCAGCAGCTTAGGGACTAGCGTACGCAGCTCCTACGAGCAGTACTTC
CASSLGTSVRSSYEQYF
>few|TRBJ2-7|TRBV5-1|NA
TGCGCCAGCAGCTTGGGGATCTACGAGCAGTACTTC
CASSLGIYEQYF
>NA|TRBJ1-5|TRBV6-4|NA
TGTGCCAGCAGTGACTTGGTATTTTGCAATCAGCCCCAGCATTTT
CASSDLVFCNQPQHF
>NA|TRBJ2-3|TRBV12-3/TRBV12-4|TRBD2
TGTGCCAGCACCCCCGGCGGGGGAAGCACAGATACGCAGTATTTT
CASTPGGGSTDTQYF
>NA|TRBJ1-2|TRBV28|TRBD1
TGTGCCAGCAGTCCCGGGACAGGGGGCGGCTATGGCTACACCTTC
CASSPGTGGGYGYTF
>NA|TRBJ2-6|TRBV20-1|NA
TGCAGTGCTAGCCCGGGACACTCATCCTCTGGGGCCAACGTCCTGACTTTC
CSASPGHSSSGANVLTF
>few|TRBJ1-5|TRBV30|NA
TGTGCCTGGAGTGTGGGGCGGAATAGCAATCAGCCCCAGCATTTT
CAWSVGRNSNQPQHF
>few|TRBJ2-7|TRBV6-5|TRBD2
TGTGCCAGCAGTGGAACTAGCGGGATGTACTTC
CASSGTSGMYF
>NA|TRBJ2-1|TRBV19|TRBD1
TGTGCCAGTAGTAGGGGACAGGTTTCCTACAATGAGCAGTTCTTC
CASSRGQVSYNEQFF
>few|TRBJ2-2|TRBV11-2|NA
TGTGCCAGCAGCTTAGAAGCAGGCATGGTCACCGGGGAGCTGTTTTTT
CASSLEAGMVTGELFF
>many|TRBJ2-7|TRBV7-2|NA
TGTGCCAGCAGCCGAAACTACGAGCAGTACTTC
CASSRNYEQYF
>many|TRBJ2-1|TRBV5-1|TRBD2
TGCGCCAGCAGCTTGGCGGCGGGAGGGAACGACAATGAGCAGTTCTTC
CASSLAAGGNDNEQFF
>NA|TRBJ2-3|TRBV7-3|NA
TGTGCCAGCAGCTTAGGAGCGGGTTATGGCACAGATACGCAGTATTTT
CASSLGAGYGTDTQYF
>NA|TRBJ1-2|TRBV7-2|NA
TGTGCCAGCAGAGAGGATAAGGGCCTGGGAAGCTACACCTTC
CASREDKGLGSYTF